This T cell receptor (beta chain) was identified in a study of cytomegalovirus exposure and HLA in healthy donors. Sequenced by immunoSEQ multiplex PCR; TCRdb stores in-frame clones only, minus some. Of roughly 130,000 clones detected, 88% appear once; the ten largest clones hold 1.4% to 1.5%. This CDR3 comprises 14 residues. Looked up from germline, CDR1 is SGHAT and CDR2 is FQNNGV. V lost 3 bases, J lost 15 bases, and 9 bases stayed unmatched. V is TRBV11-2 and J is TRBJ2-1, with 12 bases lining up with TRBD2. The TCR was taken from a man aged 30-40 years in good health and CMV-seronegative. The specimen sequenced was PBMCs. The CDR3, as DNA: TGTGCCAGCAGCTTGTTAAGGACTAGCGGGATACGGTTCTTC. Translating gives CASSLLRTSGIRFF.